This T cell receptor (beta chain) was recovered during a study of vaccination and CD4 T cells after COVID-19. Study context: Participants, all vaccine recipients, received two doses of either BNT162b2 or mRNA-1273. Study-level points and caveats: Spike mono-reactive status applied to 304 of 307 vaccine-specific clones in convalescent patients.

Trimming took off 10 bases at V and 0 bases at J, with 18 bases between the two ends. CDR3 length: 15 residues. The germline gives CDR1 LNHDA, CDR2 SQIVND (reference sequence). In regard to this clonotype: The antigen is undetermined.

Researchers used the Oncomine TCR Beta short-read assay to sequence DNA from cultured CD4+ T cells. From CD4+ T cells that had been cultured, genomic DNA was extracted. One entry per CDR3 protein, called by TCRdb with MiXCR from the PCR reads. The repertoire has over 15,000 distinct CDR3 sequences, around 53% of them found once; the top ten carry 9.5% to 12%. Treatment indicated: roughly 11-day PBMC culture with coronavirus spike peptide pools or control peptides (ViraFEST assay). The material sequenced was CD4+ T cells from blood, cultured in vitro. The sequence derives from a human donor who had recovered from COVID-19. The rearrangement uses TRBV19 and TRBJ1-1; D unresolved. The CDR3 region is CATSLAGNMNTEAFF. The DNA for the CDR3 is TGTGCCACCTCGTTGGCCGGGAACATGAACACTGAAGCTTTCTTT.